Each of the 5 T cell receptor beta chains below was sequenced from the same sample in a study of blood T cell repertoires in COVID-19. Clones were sequenced by immunoSEQ multiplex PCR, and TCRdb holds only the in-frame ones, with some missing. The table shows about 100,000 clones, with around 90% occurring only once. Input material: peripheral blood. The receptor source for this set is a human donor in a cohort sampled during active COVID-19.

This clone has only one observation. In the same sample, other DNA sequences code for this CDR3. This chain uses TRBV19 with TRBJ2-7; 9 nucleotides match TRBD1. Germline trimming cut 3 bases from V and 4 bases from J; bases unmatched to any gene: 1. Germline loops: CDR1 LNHDA, CDR2 SQIVND (reference sequence). This CDR3 is built from 13 residues. The CDR3 loop reads CASSMGQGYEQYF. As DNA, the CDR3 is TGTGCCAGTAGTATGGGACAGGGTTACGAGCAGTACTTC.

This chain links TRBV4-2 with TRBJ1-1; 8 bases line up with TRBD1. Trimming at V came to 1 base and at J to 2 bases, leaving 3 bases not matched to a gene. The CDR3 is made up of 15 amino acids. CDR1 is LGHNA, CDR2 YNFKEQ, per germline. The CDR3 DNA reads TGTGCCAGCAGCCAAGGCCAGGGGGCAAACACTGAAGCTTTCTTT. It codes for CASSQGQGANTEAFF.

The chain has TRBV6-7 and TRBJ1-2; 12 positions match TRBD1. TRBV6-7 is recorded as an ORF, its role being uncertain. J lost 4 bases, V lost 2 bases, and 5 bases had no gene match. This CDR3 is built from 16 residues. CDR3 in amino acids: CASSYPGTGGSYGYTF. CDR3 in DNA: TGTGCCAGCAGTTACCCCGGGACAGGGGGCTCCTATGGCTACACCTTC.

The chain links TRBV13 to TRBJ2-5; weak D call: TRBD2 (7 bases). This CDR3 is 13 amino acids long. Trimming cost V 8 bases and J 5 bases, with 15 bases left between them. Germline assignment: CDR1 PRHDT and CDR2 FYEKMQ (reference sequence). Here the CDR3 DNA reads TGTGCCAGCGGCCGGGGGGCCACCGAGACCCAGTACTTC. Its translation is CASGRGATETQYF.

As concerns this clone: Other DNA sequences from this sample encode an identical CDR3 as well. CDR3 in DNA: TGTGCCAGCTCACCACCCGGGAGCTCCTACAATGAGCAGTTCTTC. Its translation: CASSPPGSSYNEQFF. The V and J genes are TRBV18 and TRBJ2-1; D is possibly TRBD2 (6 bases). Trimming left V 0 bases short and J 0 bases short, with 6 bases between. CDR1 and CDR2 from the germline V gene are KGHSH and LQKENI. The CDR3 extends over 15 amino acids. The variable domain in full, completed from reference TRBV18 and TRBJ2-1, reads NAGVMQNPRHLVRRRGQEARLRCSPMKGHSHVYWYRQLPEEGLKFMVYLQKENIIDESGMPKERFSAEFPKEGPSILRIQQVVRGDSAAYFCASSPPGSSYNEQFFGPGTRLTVL.